Shown below are 26 T cell receptor beta chains from a single sample sequenced in a study of T cells after posttransplantation cyclophosphamide. Control samples came 1 year after myeloablative marrow transplants with methotrexate plus calcineurin inhibitor. Measured with immunoSEQ multiplex PCR; TCRdb has only the in-frame clones, and not every one. The data hold 4,000 to 6,000 clones, with around 66% observed a single time. Sequencing used PBMCs, obtained roughly 340 days after allogeneic stem cell transplant with calcineurin inhibitor and methotrexate. These receptors were collected from a female patient aged 45-60 years who received an allogeneic stem cell transplant from an unrelated donor, was CMV-positive, and had acute and chronic GVHD. Some T cells may possibly be graft donor cells.

The rearrangement links TRBV6-1 to TRBJ2-3; no reliable D call. Trimming shortened V by 5 bases and J by 1 base, and 13 bases separated the two germline ends. The CDR3 extends over 15 amino acids. Per germline, CDR1 MNHNS and CDR2 SASEGT. The DNA for the CDR3 is TGTGCCAGCAGTTGGGTAGCTGGTGGCACAGATACGCAGTATTTT. The encoded protein is CASSWVAGGTDTQYF.

The rearrangement joins TRBV27 to TRBJ2-1; D is possibly TRBD2 (6 bases). V was clipped by 6 bases and J by 5 bases, with 17 bases between them. The CDR3 is 15 amino acids. Per the germline V gene, CDR1 is MNHEY and CDR2 is SMNVEV (reference sequence). In DNA, the CDR3 is TGTGCCAGCAGGCAACTAGCTGTGGGACACAATGAGCAGTTCTTC. Translated, it gives CASRQLAVGHNEQFF.

The genes are TRBV5-6 and TRBJ1-2, with a weak D call TRBD1 (5 bases). V gave up 8 bases and J gave up 4 bases, with 18 bases separating them. The CDR3 loop spans 14 amino acids. The germline CDR1 and CDR2 sequences are SGHDT and YYEEEE. In nucleotides, the CDR3 is TGTGCCAGTTACAGGAGAATCTCTCCCTATGGCTACACCTTC. The encoded protein is CASYRRISPYGYTF.

The CDR3 sequence: CASSTRGASGSEQYF. The DNA for the CDR3 is TGTGCCAGCAGCACCAGGGGCGCGTCTGGCAGCGAGCAGTACTTC. J is TRBJ2-7 and V is TRBV11-3; TRBD1 might be the D (6 bases). The CDR3 loop spans 15 amino acids. Germline values: CDR1 SGHNT, CDR2 YENEEA. Deletions cut 5 bases from V and 6 bases from J, with 20 bases between.

The chain links TRBV19 to TRBJ1-2, with D perhaps matching TRBD1 (5 bases). CDR1 is LNHDA, CDR2 SQIVND, per germline (reference sequence). This CDR3 is built from 15 residues. The V end was cut by 4 bases, the J end by 0 bases, with 12 bases between. The CDR3 sequence is CASSTTGVPNYGYTF. The DNA of the CDR3 is TGTGCCAGTAGTACCACAGGAGTTCCTAACTATGGCTACACCTTC.

The DNA for the CDR3 is TGCGCCAGCAGCCACACCCCCGAAGGGGGTGCCTACGAGCAGTACTTC. It translates to CASSHTPEGGAYEQYF. The chain has TRBV5-1 and TRBJ2-7; D perhaps matches TRBD1 (6 bases). Germline CDR1 SGHRS, CDR2 YFSETQ. The CDR3 runs to 16 residues. Trimming left V 4 bases short and J 2 bases short, with 19 bases between. Based on the CDR3 plus reference TRBV5-1 and TRBJ2-7, the full variable domain is KAGVTQTPRYLIKTRGQQVTLSCSPISGHRSVSWYQQTPGQGLQFLFEYFSETQRNKGNFPGRFSGRQFSNSRSEMNVSTLELGDSALYLCASSHTPEGGAYEQYFGPGTRLTVT.

This rearrangement joins TRBV6-6 to TRBJ2-7; the D gene is possibly TRBD1 (6 bases). The CDR3 has 12 residues. V was cut by 11 bases and J by 7 bases, with 18 bases left in between. Germline V gives CDR1 MNHNY, CDR2 SVGAGI (reference sequence). CDR3 sequence: CARDRDTGEQYF. CDR3 DNA sequence: TGTGCCCGCGACCGGGACACCGGTGAGCAGTACTTC.

This clone was seen once. The genes are TRBV5-1 and TRBJ2-5; TRBD2 matches 7 bases. V shed 0 bases, J shed 1 base, and the junction held 3 bases outside the gene matches. CDR3 length: 15 amino acids. Germline V gene sequence: CDR1 SGHRS, CDR2 YFSETQ. The CDR3 bases are TGCGCCAGCAGCTTGGAGCTAGCGGCCCAAGAGACCCAGTACTTC. It translates to CASSLELAAQETQYF.

The CDR3 loop is CASSQEGRVNTEAFF. For the CDR3, the DNA is TGCGCCAGCAGCCAGGAGGGACGGGTAAACACTGAAGCTTTCTTT. The chain is built from TRBV4-1 and TRBJ1-1; TRBD1 might be the D (5 bases). V was shortened by 3 bases and J by 2 bases, with 13 bases between the two germline ends. The CDR3 totals 15 residues. CDR1 is MGHRA and CDR2 is YSYEKL in the germline V gene.

CDR3 region: CASSASRVRTDTQYF. CDR3 nucleotide sequence: TGTGCCAGCAGTGCCTCCCGGGTTCGCACAGATACGCAGTATTTT. The rearrangement uses TRBV6-5 and TRBJ2-3; no clear D. The CDR3 runs to 15 residues. Per germline, CDR1 MNHEY and CDR2 SVGAGI. V lost 5 bases and J lost 1, with 13 bases in between.

V gene TRBV7-9 combines with J gene TRBJ2-5, with D perhaps matching TRBD1 (6 bases). There are 15 residues in the CDR3. From germline, CDR1 is SEHNR and CDR2 FQNEAQ (reference sequence). Trimming pared 6 bases from V and 3 bases from J, leaving 17 bases between. Written as DNA, the CDR3 is TGTGCCAGCAGAACGCTGGGGGCAACGAAAGAGACCCAGTACTTC. Amino acids: CASRTLGATKETQYF.

This clone was detected a few times. This chain links TRBV28 with TRBJ1-5; 7 nucleotides line up with TRBD1. Germline CDR1 and CDR2: MDHEN and SYDVKM. The length of the CDR3 is 15 residues. The trim removed 6 bases at V and 1 base at J, leaving 6 bases unmatched. Written as DNA, the CDR3 is TGTGCCAGCAGATTTACAGGGGCCAGCAATCAGCCCCAGCATTTT. The encoded protein is CASRFTGASNQPQHF.

The rearrangement joins TRBV27 to TRBJ2-3; maybe TRBD1 (6 bases). The length of the CDR3 is 15 residues. Germline V gene data show CDR1 as MNHEY and CDR2 as SMNVEV (reference sequence). V lost 4 bases and J 3 bases, leaving 14 bases between the germline ends. The chain's CDR3 is CASSSTGWGTDTQYF. For the CDR3, the DNA is TGTGCCAGCAGTTCCACAGGGTGGGGGACAGATACGCAGTATTTT.

The chain employs TRBV6-1 and TRBJ2-1; 7 positions match TRBD2. Trimming cost V 1 base and J 3 bases; bases outside gene matches: 0. The CDR3 covers 14 residues. Germline-derived CDR1 and CDR2 are MNHNS and SASEGT. The DNA of the CDR3 is TGTGCCAGCAGTGAAGGGACTAGCTACAATGAGCAGTTCTTC. Protein: CASSEGTSYNEQFF.

This clone turned up a few times. The rearrangement joins TRBV4-1 to TRBJ2-2, with D possibly TRBD2 on 6 matching bases. The CDR3 runs to 18 residues. CDR1 and CDR2 from the germline V gene are MGHRA and YSYEKL. Trimming shortened V by 0 bases and J by 2 bases, and 16 bases separated the two germline ends. The CDR3 protein is CASSQDTWVAGNTGELFF. For the CDR3, the DNA is TGCGCCAGCAGCCAAGACACTTGGGTTGCGGGAAACACCGGGGAGCTGTTTTTT.

Judged by abundance, this clone is large. This rearrangement joins TRBV4-1 to TRBJ1-1, with a possible D match to TRBD1 (6 bases). Germline V lookup: CDR1 MGHRA, CDR2 YSYEKL. V was shortened by 0 bases and J by 1 base, with 15 bases between the two germline ends. CDR3 length equals 17 residues. The CDR3 reads CASSQDFSTGSNTEAFF. The DNA of the CDR3 is TGCGCCAGCAGCCAAGATTTTTCAACAGGGTCGAACACTGAAGCTTTCTTT.

This clone was detected a few times. V gene TRBV30 combines with J gene TRBJ1-1; D perhaps matches TRBD1 (5 bases). Deletions cut 1 base from V and 2 bases from J, with 14 bases between. Per germline, CDR1 GTSNPN and CDR2 SVGIG (reference sequence). This CDR3 is 15 amino acids long. Here the CDR3 reads CAWSGRVRFNTEAFF. The CDR3, as DNA: TGTGCCTGGAGTGGCAGGGTCCGTTTTAACACTGAAGCTTTCTTT.

J is TRBJ1-1 and V is TRBV7-9; no firm D call. The CDR3 sequence is 13 residues long. The germline gives CDR1 SEHNR, CDR2 FQNEAQ (reference sequence). V lost 2 bases and J 1 base, leaving 5 bases between the germline ends. The CDR3 DNA sequence: TGTGCCAGCAGCTTAACTACGAACACTGAAGCTTTCTTT. This translates into CASSLTTNTEAFF.

The J gene is TRBJ2-1, the V gene TRBV15; TRBD1 aligns across 9 bases. With 2 bases clipped from V and 6 bases from J, the junction kept 11 bases outside the gene matches. There are 17 residues in the CDR3. Per the germline V gene, CDR1 is LNHNV and CDR2 is YYDKDF (reference sequence). The CDR3 region has the DNA TGTGCCACCAGCAGAATACGGTGGGACAGGGACCGCAATGAGCAGTTCTTC. Its protein product is CATSRIRWDRDRNEQFF.

The V call is TRBV10-2, the J call TRBJ1-5; 9 nucleotides agree with TRBD1. The germline V gene encodes CDR1 WSHSY and CDR2 SAAADI. The CDR3 sequence is 16 residues long. Germline trimming cut 6 bases from V and 6 bases from J; bases unmatched to any gene: 12. The CDR3 spells CASRDTGTGSTQPQHF. The CDR3 DNA follows: TGCGCCAGCAGGGATACCGGGACAGGGTCGACTCAGCCCCAGCATTTT.

The chain links TRBV5-6 to TRBJ1-5; no clear D. Looked up from germline, CDR1 is SGHDT and CDR2 is YYEEEE. This CDR3 comprises 14 residues. V shed 2 bases and J shed 7 bases, with 13 bases lying between them. The CDR3: CASSFSQSLQPQHF. For the CDR3, the DNA is TGTGCCAGCAGCTTTAGCCAGTCTCTGCAGCCCCAGCATTTT. Combining the CDR3 with reference TRBV5-6 and TRBJ1-5 gives the whole variable domain DAGVTQSPTHLIKTRGQQVTLRCSPKSGHDTVSWYQQALGQGPQFIFQYYEEEERQRGNFPDRFSGHQFPNYSSELNVNALLLGDSALYLCASSFSQSLQPQHFGDGTRLSIL.

V gene TRBV2 combines with J gene TRBJ2-7, with D possibly matching TRBD1 (6 bases). Germline assignment: CDR1 SNHLY and CDR2 FYNNEI. V shed 7 bases and J shed 0 bases, with 13 bases lying between them. This CDR3 comprises 14 residues. The CDR3: CASKGGLDSYEQYF. For the CDR3, the DNA is TGTGCCAGCAAAGGGGGATTAGACTCCTACGAGCAGTACTTC.

The chain has TRBV28 and TRBJ1-2; no clear D. In germline, CDR1 is MDHEN, CDR2 SYDVKM. Trimming cost V 3 bases and J 6 bases, with 5 bases left between them. The CDR3 is 11 residues long. The CDR3 here is CASSFSHGYTF. The CDR3 DNA sequence: TGTGCCAGCAGTTTTAGTCATGGCTACACCTTC.

The chain has TRBV19 and TRBJ2-3; 7 nucleotides match TRBD1. The germline gives CDR1 LNHDA, CDR2 SQIVND (reference sequence). The CDR3 is 16 residues long. The junction had 17 bases not matched to a gene; V was cut back by 9 bases and J by 5 bases. The CDR3 sequence: CASAKNRGAWGDTQYF. The CDR3 DNA is TGTGCCAGCGCGAAGAACAGGGGTGCCTGGGGAGATACGCAGTATTTT.

The chain combines TRBV6-5 with TRBJ1-2; 7 positions match TRBD1. This CDR3 has 16 residues. Trimming took 0 bases from V and 7 from J; bases not matched to a gene: 11. In germline, CDR1 is MNHEY, CDR2 SVGAGI. CDR3 sequence: CASSYSGGRGLSGYTF. CDR3 bases: TGTGCCAGCAGTTACTCAGGGGGCAGGGGTTTGAGTGGCTACACCTTC.

This chain connects TRBV5-1 to TRBJ2-1, with 8 nucleotides matching TRBD1. This CDR3 is 17 amino acids long. The germline V gene has CDR1 SGHRS and CDR2 YFSETQ. With V trimmed by 2 bases and J by 4 bases, 11 bases remained unmatched. The CDR3 is CASSLPGQGASYNEQFF. The DNA of the CDR3 is TGCGCCAGCAGCTTACCCGGACAGGGAGCATCTTACAATGAGCAGTTCTTC.